A single sample gave rise to the 28 T cell receptor beta chains below, sequenced in a study of CD8 T cells in Susac syndrome. It was with random hexamers that 0.5 to 1 ug RNA was reverse transcribed. TCRdb fed the immunoSEQ multiplex PCR reads into MiXCR, producing one record per CDR3 protein. The sample lists more than 65,000 distinct CDR3 sequences; around 93% were seen once. The specimen sequenced was CD8+ T cells from PBMCs. The receptors derive from a human donor in good health.

J is TRBJ1-5 and V is TRBV29-1, with D possibly TRBD1 on 5 matching bases. The CDR3 is 15 residues long. V shed 0 bases and J shed 9 bases, with 18 bases lying between them. The germline V gene has CDR1 SQVTM and CDR2 ANQGSEA. The CDR3 bases are TGCAGCGTTGAAGATTCGAGACAGCCGGGTGGGCCCCAGCATTTT. Encoded protein: CSVEDSRQPGGPQHF.

The V and J genes are TRBV2 and TRBJ2-1; TRBD2 matches at 12 bases. V gave up 8 bases and J gave up 7 bases; unmatched junction bases: 9. Germline CDR1 and CDR2: SNHLY and FYNNEI. The CDR3 length is 15 residues. DNA of the CDR3: TGTGCCAGCCAGGGGCCGACTAGCGGGGGAAATGAGCAGTTCTTC. This gives the protein CASQGPTSGGNEQFF.

The J gene is TRBJ2-7, the V gene TRBV7-9, with D perhaps being TRBD1 or TRBD2 (5 bases each). The CDR3 extends over 13 amino acids. V was trimmed by 10 bases and J by 3 bases, leaving 16 bases between them. The V gene's germline CDR1 is SEHNR and CDR2 FQNEAQ (reference sequence). This CDR3 reads CAIMGVTNYEQYF. For the CDR3, the DNA is TGTGCCATAATGGGGGTTACGAACTACGAGCAGTACTTC.

V usage is TRBV12-3 or TRBV12-4 and J usage is TRBJ1-4; D ambiguous. The CDR3 runs to 13 residues. Trimming removed 8 bases at V and 4 bases at J, with 11 bases between. CDR3 sequence: CASRAAYNEKLFF. The CDR3 DNA reads as TGTGCCAGCCGAGCGGCTTATAATGAAAAACTGTTTTTT.

This chain joins TRBV24-1 and TRBJ2-3, with TRBD1 identical over 10 bases. Germline CDR1 reads KGHDR; CDR2 reads SFDVKD. CDR3 length: 16 residues. Trimming removed 4 bases from V and 6 bases from J; junction bases left unmatched: 9. In DNA form, the CDR3 reads TGTGCCACCAGTGACGCCGGGACAGGGGTTATTGATACGCAGTATTTT. Protein: CATSDAGTGVIDTQYF.

This clonotype was counted once. The CDR3 is CASRLGDTEAFF. In nucleotides, the CDR3 is TGTGCCAGCAGGCTAGGGGACACTGAAGCTTTCTTT. The chain carries TRBV5-6 and TRBJ1-1, with D tentatively TRBD1 (5 bases). Germline V gives CDR1 SGHDT, CDR2 YYEEEE. The CDR3 spans 12 residues. The V and J ends lost 5 bases and 3 bases respectively, with 8 bases between them.

The gene calls are TRBV12-5 and TRBJ1-5; D is unresolved. CDR3 length: 13 amino acids. Trimming took 3 bases from V and 2 from J, leaving 5 bases between them. Germline assignment: CDR1 LGHNT and CDR2 FRNRAP. The CDR3 loop is CASGFEGNQPQHF. The DNA of the CDR3 is TGTGCTAGTGGTTTCGAGGGCAATCAGCCCCAGCATTTT.

The chain uses TRBV5-1 and TRBJ2-1; D tentatively fits TRBD1 or TRBD2 (6 bases each). The V gene's germline CDR1 is SGHRS and CDR2 YFSETQ. The CDR3 sequence is 12 residues long. V lost 6 bases, J lost 8 bases, and 12 bases lay in between. The CDR3 DNA reads TGCGCCAGCATAGGGGGAGGTGATGAGCAGTTCTTC. Translated: CASIGGGDEQFF.

In its sample, this clonotype was seen a few times. The chain is built from TRBV27 and TRBJ2-7, with D unresolved. V was clipped by 1 base and J by 2 bases, with 9 bases between them. Germline CDR1 and CDR2: MNHEY and SMNVEV (reference sequence). The CDR3 has 14 amino acids. The CDR3 reads CASSLLGSTYEQYF. DNA for the CDR3: TGTGCCAGCAGTTTATTGGGATCCACCTACGAGCAGTACTTC.

The chain has TRBV4-2 and TRBJ2-3; 8 bases agree with TRBD1. Trimming took 0 bases from V and 6 from J; bases not matched to a gene: 8. CDR3 length equals 16 residues. Germline V CDR1 and CDR2: LGHNA, YNFKEQ. CDR3 coding DNA: TGTGCCAGCAGCCAAGAAGTACAGGGGGGCATGGATACGCAGTATTTT. This codes for CASSQEVQGGMDTQYF.

The rearrangement links TRBV7-9 to TRBJ2-1; D is perhaps TRBD2 (5 bases). The CDR3 consists of 15 residues. CDR1 is SEHNR and CDR2 is FQNEAQ in the germline V gene (reference sequence). Deletions cut 3 bases from V and 4 bases from J, with 13 bases between. The CDR3: CASSFGEGIYNEQFF. The CDR3 DNA reads TGTGCCAGCAGCTTCGGGGAAGGAATTTACAATGAGCAGTTCTTC.

The rearrangement links TRBV14 to TRBJ2-1; TRBD2 matches 7 bases. The CDR3 totals 15 residues. Trimming cost V 4 bases and J 5 bases; bases outside gene matches: 8. CDR1 and CDR2 from the germline V gene are SGHDN and FVKESK. The CDR3 coding sequence is TGTGCCAGCAGCCCTCTGGGGGAGGGGCACAATGAGCAGTTCTTC. This sequence encodes CASSPLGEGHNEQFF.

The chain employs TRBV4-1 and TRBJ2-2; 7 positions agree with TRBD2. The CDR3 is made up of 18 amino acids. V shed 2 bases and J 7 bases; nucleotides not matched to a gene: 16. Looked up from germline, CDR1 is MGHRA and CDR2 is YSYEKL. The DNA for the CDR3 is TGCGCCAGCAGCCAAAAAATTCCTACCGCGGGGGTCATCGGGGAGCTGTTTTTT. It translates to CASSQKIPTAGVIGELFF.

The chain carries TRBV29-1 and TRBJ2-7; D may be TRBD2 (5 bases). Germline CDR1 and CDR2: SQVTM and ANQGSEA. The V end lost 7 bases, the J end lost 0 bases, and 13 bases lay between the germline ends. The CDR3 is 13 amino acids. CDR3 residues: CSAETGSSYEQYF. The CDR3 DNA follows: TGCAGCGCCGAGACTGGGAGCTCCTACGAGCAGTACTTC.

CDR3 amino acids: CASNTGLDTQYF. CDR3 nucleotide sequence: TGTGCCAGTAATACAGGTTTGGATACGCAGTATTTT. The gene calls are TRBV19 and TRBJ2-3, with a tentative D call TRBD1 (5 bases). Germline assignment: CDR1 LNHDA and CDR2 SQIVND (reference sequence). V lost 7 bases and J 6 bases, leaving 11 bases between the germline ends. This CDR3 is 12 amino acids long.

This clonotype occurred a few times. The V gene is TRBV6-1, the J gene TRBJ2-7; no firm D call. The CDR3 contains 11 residues. V was shortened by 3 bases and J by 4 bases, with 4 bases between the two germline ends. Germline V gene data show CDR1 as MNHNS and CDR2 as SASEGT. CDR3 protein: CASSDSYEQYF. CDR3 bases: TGTGCCAGCAGTGACAGTTACGAGCAGTACTTC.

The chain joins TRBV7-9 to TRBJ2-1; weak D call: TRBD2 (6 bases). CDR1 and CDR2 from the germline V gene are SEHNR and FQNEAQ (reference sequence). This CDR3 has 14 residues. Trimming took off 5 bases at V and 10 bases at J, with 18 bases between the two ends. The CDR3 here is CASSQPGLPQEQFF. The CDR3 nucleotides read TGTGCCAGCAGCCAACCGGGACTTCCGCAAGAGCAGTTCTTC. The variable domain in full, with the rest retrieved from reference TRBV7-9 and TRBJ2-1, is DTGVSQNPRHKITKRGQNVTFRCDPISEHNRLYWYRQTLGQGPEFLTYFQNEAQLEKSRLLSDRFSAERPKGSFSTLEIQRTEQGDSAMYLCASSQPGLPQEQFFGPGTRLTVL.

V and J are TRBV7-9 and TRBJ2-3; D might be TRBD1 (6 bases). This CDR3 is 12 amino acids long. V gave up 9 bases and J gave up 2 bases, with 9 bases separating them. Germline values: CDR1 SEHNR, CDR2 FQNEAQ (reference sequence). The CDR3 spells CARDSHTDTQYF. DNA for the CDR3: TGTGCCAGGGACAGCCACACAGATACGCAGTATTTT.

The chain links TRBV12-3 or TRBV12-4 to TRBJ2-1, with D unresolved. V was shortened by 5 bases and J by 9 bases, with 11 bases between the two germline ends. The CDR3 is 12 amino acids. CDR3 in amino acids: CASSPQPGEQFF. The CDR3 region has the DNA TGTGCCAGCAGTCCCCAGCCGGGTGAGCAGTTCTTC.

The chain uses TRBV4-3 and TRBJ2-1; possible D gene TRBD2, 6 bases. The CDR3 is 15 residues long. The V gene's germline CDR1 is LGHNA and CDR2 YSLEER. Trimming left V 2 bases short and J 6 bases short, with 14 bases between. The CDR3 DNA follows: TGCGCCAGCAGCCAAACGGGACTGGGGGGCAATGAGCAGTTCTTC. Amino acid sequence: CASSQTGLGGNEQFF.

The chain uses TRBV4-1 and TRBJ2-1; TRBD1 might be the D (6 bases). The CDR3 is made up of 15 amino acids. V shed 4 bases and J shed 6 bases, with 16 bases lying between them. The germline V gene encodes CDR1 MGHRA and CDR2 YSYEKL. The CDR3 loop reads CASSPSGVSGNEQFF. The CDR3 nucleotides read TGCGCCAGCAGCCCCTCAGGGGTCTCGGGCAATGAGCAGTTCTTC.

The chain couples TRBV9 to TRBJ1-5; the D gene is possibly TRBD1 (6 bases). Germline V CDR1 and CDR2: SGDLS, YYNGEE. V was cut by 4 bases and J by 9 bases, with 14 bases left in between. The CDR3 sequence is 13 residues long. This CDR3 is CASSSHREGPQHF. Here the CDR3 DNA reads TGTGCCAGCAGCTCCCACAGGGAGGGGCCCCAGCATTTT.

CDR3 protein: CASSLRDSYEQYF. The CDR3 region has the DNA TGTGCCAGCAGTTTGAGGGACTCCTACGAGCAGTACTTC. The gene calls are TRBV28 and TRBJ2-7, with D possibly being TRBD2 (5 bases). CDR3 length: 13 residues. Per germline, CDR1 MDHEN and CDR2 SYDVKM. The V and J ends lost 3 bases and 0 bases respectively, with 6 bases between them.

J is TRBJ1-1 and V is TRBV12-3 or TRBV12-4; tentatively, D is TRBD1 (6 bases). The CDR3 totals 14 residues. With 3 bases removed from V and 1 base from J, the gap between germline ends came to 9 bases. In DNA, the CDR3 is TGTGCCAGCAGTTTCACAGGGTCGAACACTGAAGCTTTCTTT. Translated, it gives CASSFTGSNTEAFF.

In its sample, this clonotype was seen a few times. V usage is TRBV3-1 and J usage is TRBJ2-5, with TRBD2 matching over 7 bases. V gave up 0 bases and J gave up 2 bases; unmatched junction bases: 6. Looked up from germline, CDR1 is LGHDT and CDR2 is YNNKEL (reference sequence). The CDR3 runs 16 residues. Here the CDR3 reads CASSQDLAGGQETQYF. The CDR3 DNA follows: TGTGCCAGCAGCCAAGATTTAGCGGGTGGACAAGAGACCCAGTACTTC.

The CDR3 nucleotides are TGTGCCAGCAGCTTGGGGGTCACGGGGAGGGCCGGGGAGCTGTTTTTT. The encoded protein is CASSLGVTGRAGELFF. The rearrangement uses TRBV5-6 and TRBJ2-2; 7 positions match TRBD2. Germline V CDR1 and CDR2: SGHDT, YYEEEE. The CDR3 is 16 amino acids. Trimming took 0 bases from V and 6 from J; bases not matched to a gene: 8.

The chain has TRBV6-6 and TRBJ2-7, with TRBD2 as a possible D gene (6 bases). The germline CDR1 and CDR2 sequences are MNHNY and SVGAGI (reference sequence). Deletions cut 2 bases from V and 4 bases from J, with 15 bases between. There are 15 residues in the CDR3. DNA for the CDR3: TGTGCCAGCAGTTACCCCTTCGGGGGTAATTACGAGCAGTACTTC. Amino acids: CASSYPFGGNYEQYF.

The V gene is TRBV19, the J gene TRBJ2-5, with no clear D. The CDR3 runs 14 residues. The V and J ends lost 4 bases and 5 bases respectively, with 14 bases between them. CDR1 is LNHDA and CDR2 is SQIVND in the germline V gene (reference sequence). The CDR3 sequence: CASSSRNYWETQYF. CDR3 nucleotide sequence: TGTGCCAGTAGTAGCCGAAACTACTGGGAGACCCAGTACTTC.